In its sample, the clone carrying this T cell receptor (beta chain) was seen a few times. Its specificity is unknown. This sample was taken from a study of CD8+ T cells in alopecia areata. Notes on the study in general: The link between baseline CD8+ expansion and response remains uncertain with one nonresponder.

Treatment meaning: oral pan-JAK inhibitor, 5-10 mg twice daily. Collection of lesional scalp punch biopsies and peripheral blood was performed in alopecia areata patients. Isolation of CD4+ and CD8+ T cells from PBMCs was achieved by sorting. RNA extraction and reverse transcription yielded cDNA as sequencing template. Sequencing was performed with immunoSEQ multiplex PCR; in TCRdb, only in-frame clones are kept and a portion is missing. The repertoire includes over 150,000 clones, approximately 53% of them detected once, and less than 14% sits in the top ten. This CDR3 has 13 residues. The germline V gene has CDR1 MNHEY and CDR2 SMNVEV (reference sequence). V was clipped by 8 bases and J by 5 bases; unmatched bases: 4.

This sequence joins TRBV27 and TRBJ2-5, with 11 bases matching TRBD1. Sequenced here: CD8+ T cells sorted from blood, sampled at week 24, from a patient treated with tofacitinib. The clonotype was recovered from a human donor with alopecia areata. CDR3 DNA sequence: TGTGCCAGCGGACAGGGGGCCTCGGAGACCCAGTACTTC. Translation gives CASGQGASETQYF.